This is a list of T cell receptor beta chains from one sample in a study of shared clonotypes between healthy human individuals. Sequenced by immunoSEQ multiplex PCR; TCRdb stores in-frame clones only, minus some. The table records roughly 1,600,000 clones, around 98.5% of them present only once. Material: naive CD4+ T cells sorted from blood. Receptors were obtained from a man aged 30-40 years in good health. The conserved cysteine and the conserved F or W are not part of the CDR3 here.

j_call v_call cdr3_aa
TRBJ1-1 TRBV6-5 ASSSYVRGQAF
TRBJ2-5 TRBV6-5 ASTDLGAGRETQY
TRBJ2-3 TRBV5-4 ASSFPGLAGGNTDTQY
TRBJ2-7 TRBV18 ASSPIYSGQSYEQY
TRBJ2-1 TRBV28 ASSLPRYNEQF
TRBJ1-1 TRBV10-1 ASRPDRNTEAF
TRBJ2-2 TRBV28 ASSPWGETGELF
TRBJ1-2 TRBV29-1 SVEGQGGHGYT
TRBJ2-1 TRBV9 ASSPEGRGPWDNEQF
TRBJ2-6 TRBV29-1 SVEGGRTGGRSGANVLT
TRBJ1-4 TRBV7-6 ASSRQGADKKLF
TRBJ2-4 TRBV15 ATSLGGKPLMDIQY
TRBJ1-4 TRBV2 ASSENEVRRR
TRBJ2-3 TRBV19 ASSPVGFSGISDTQY
TRBJ2-3 TRBV29-1 SGRLRFSDTQY
TRBJ2-7 TRBV5-1 ASQTGASGRAGHEQY
TRBJ2-3 TRBV14 ASSLAGQPTDTQY
TRBJ2-3 TRBV28 ASRTGGASGSSDTQY
TRBJ1-1 TRBV5-1 ASSSTVNTEAF
TRBJ2-1 TRBV30 AWRPTGVYNEQF
TRBJ2-1 TRBV7-2 ASSLVWSSYNEQF
TRBJ2-5 TRBV25-1 ASSGGTGYATQY
TRBJ2-7 TRBV5-6 ASSRDRLEEQY
TRBJ1-1 TRBV10-3 AIRANEGFLNTEAF
TRBJ2-1 TRBV9 ASSTSGRGYNEQF
TRBJ2-1 TRBV6-4 ASSDAPGLAGYNEQF
TRBJ2-1 TRBV6-1 ASSETSGDYNEQF